Below are 27 T cell receptor beta chains sequenced from a single sample in a study of blood T cell repertoires in COVID-19. Clones were read by immunoSEQ multiplex PCR, and TCRdb kept only the in-frame ones, dropping some. The data contain fewer than 600,000 clones, 88% of them seen just once; the ten biggest clones take up about 2%. The sample was PBMCs or T cells enriched from blood (not recorded which). The receptors derive from a woman aged 40 to 55 who had recovered from COVID-19.

V usage is TRBV29-1 and J usage is TRBJ2-1, with D possibly matching TRBD1 (5 bases). V shed 1 base and J shed 4 bases, with 8 bases lying between them. Germline V gives CDR1 SQVTM, CDR2 ANQGSEA. This CDR3 spans 13 amino acids. The CDR3: CSVEGQSYNEQFF. CDR3 DNA: TGCAGCGTTGAAGGACAGTCGTACAATGAGCAGTTCTTC.

The rearrangement links TRBV6-2 or TRBV6-3 to TRBJ2-1, with D tentatively TRBD1 (6 bases). Trimming removed 6 bases from V and 8 bases from J, with 20 bases in between. Looked up from germline, CDR1 is MNHEY and CDR2 is SVGEGT. The CDR3 covers 15 residues. The CDR3 region is CASSPIVTGNHEQFF. The DNA of the CDR3 is TGTGCCAGCAGCCCCATTGTTACAGGGAATCATGAGCAGTTCTTC.

The gene calls are TRBV3-1 (or the pseudogene TRBV3-2) and TRBJ2-2; no firm D call. CDR1 is LGHDT, CDR2 YNNKEL, per germline (reference sequence). V lost 2 bases, J lost 3 bases, and 10 bases lay in between. CDR3 size: 15 residues. CDR3 in amino acids: CASSQSDFDTGELFF. The CDR3 DNA follows: TGTGCCAGCAGCCAAAGCGACTTTGACACCGGGGAGCTGTTTTTT.

The V call is TRBV6-5, the J call TRBJ2-7; 11 bases are a match to TRBD1. CDR3 length: 14 residues. After removal of 3 bases from V and 7 bases from J, the junction contained 5 bases not matched to a gene. The germline V gene encodes CDR1 MNHEY and CDR2 SVGAGI. CDR3 bases: TGTGCCAGCAGTTATGGACAGGGGGCGAGTGAGCAGTACTTC. Residues: CASSYGQGASEQYF.

This chain links TRBV6-5 with TRBJ1-4; 7 bases align to TRBD1. V shed 4 bases and J 8 bases; nucleotides not matched to a gene: 7. The germline CDR1 and CDR2 sequences are MNHEY and SVGAGI. The CDR3 is 14 amino acids. CDR3 sequence (DNA): TGTGCCAGCAGTTCTAATGGAGGGGGCGAAAAACTGTTTTTT. This encodes CASSSNGGGEKLFF.

The V and J genes are TRBV19 and TRBJ1-6, with TRBD1 as a possible D gene (5 bases). CDR3 length: 14 residues. Germline-derived CDR1 and CDR2 are LNHDA and SQIVND (reference sequence). Deletions cut 6 bases from V and 6 bases from J, with 12 bases between. This chain's CDR3 is CASSPVGGNSPLHF. The CDR3 DNA reads as TGTGCCAGTAGCCCCGTGGGGGGTAATTCACCCCTCCACTTT. Variable domain in full (rest from reference TRBV19 and TRBJ1-6): DGGITQSPKYLFRKEGQNVTLSCEQNLNHDAMYWYRQDPGQGLRLIYYSQIVNDFQKGDIAEGYSVSREKKESFPLTVTSAQKNPTAFYLCASSPVGGNSPLHFGNGTRLTVT.

The rearrangement uses TRBV27 and TRBJ1-4, with 8 nucleotides matching TRBD1. The CDR3 covers 15 residues. The J segment lost 4 bases and the V segment lost 5 bases, leaving 6 bases of the junction unmatched. Germline V gene lookup returns CDR1 MNHEY and CDR2 SMNVEV (reference sequence). CDR3 DNA sequence: TGTGCCAGCAGTGTCCGGGACAGGTATAATGAAAAACTGTTTTTT. This sequence encodes CASSVRDRYNEKLFF.

In DNA, the CDR3 is TGTGCCAGCAGCTCCGGGACTACGGCTTTCTTT. Protein sequence: CASSSGTTAFF. The chain couples TRBV7-2 to TRBJ1-1; tentative D call: TRBD1 (5 bases). This CDR3 spans 11 amino acids. V lost 4 bases, J lost 11 bases, and 11 bases lay in between. In germline, CDR1 is SGHTA, CDR2 FQGNSA.

The rearrangement uses TRBV4-1 and TRBJ1-2, with D maybe TRBD1 (5 bases). This CDR3 spans 15 amino acids. The ends were cut back, 0 bases at V and 8 bases at J, with 16 bases in the middle. From germline, CDR1 is MGHRA and CDR2 YSYEKL. CDR3 in amino acids: CASSQDWQGRGGYTF. DNA for the CDR3: TGCGCCAGCAGCCAAGATTGGCAGGGAAGAGGAGGCTACACCTTC.

The chain has TRBV11-3 and TRBJ2-6; D is unclear. V was clipped by 5 bases and J by 0 bases, with 8 bases between them. CDR3 length: 15 amino acids. Germline CDR1 and CDR2: SGHNT and YENEEA. As DNA, the CDR3 is TGTGCCAGCAGCCCCTCCGGCTCTGGGGCCAACGTCCTGACTTTC. Translated: CASSPSGSGANVLTF.

V gene TRBV2 combines with J gene TRBJ1-1; D gene uncertain. The CDR3 is made up of 13 amino acids. Looked up from germline, CDR1 is SNHLY and CDR2 is FYNNEI. V was pared by 4 bases and J by 4 bases, with 10 bases between. The DNA for the CDR3 is TGTGCCAGCAGTGGCGCATTTGCCACTGAAGCTTTCTTT. Amino acids: CASSGAFATEAFF.

A few counts support this clone. The J gene is TRBJ1-2, the V gene TRBV7-2; 7 bases line up with TRBD1. J was trimmed by 3 bases and V by 3 bases; bases with no gene match: 4. CDR1 is SGHTA and CDR2 is FQGNSA in the germline V gene. The CDR3 consists of 14 residues. The CDR3 here is CASSFTGTDYGYTF. The CDR3 DNA reads as TGTGCCAGCAGCTTTACCGGGACAGACTATGGCTACACCTTC.

The rearrangement links TRBV6-6 to TRBJ1-1; D gene uncertain. CDR3 length equals 15 residues. V was trimmed by 0 bases and J by 3 bases, leaving 11 bases between them. Per the germline V gene, CDR1 is MNHNY and CDR2 is SVGAGI (reference sequence). The DNA of the CDR3 is TGTGCCAGCAGTTACTCCGAACCTCGGGACACTGAAGCTTTCTTT. Translated: CASSYSEPRDTEAFF.

The chain carries TRBV6-1 and TRBJ1-2; D perhaps matches TRBD1 (5 bases). The CDR3 sequence is 16 residues long. Germline V gives CDR1 MNHNS, CDR2 SASEGT. Trimming took 4 bases from V and 4 from J, leaving 19 bases between them. The CDR3 here is CASSGSGAESGYGYTF. The CDR3 coding sequence is TGTGCCAGCAGTGGGAGTGGGGCCGAATCTGGCTATGGCTACACCTTC.

The chain combines TRBV15 with TRBJ2-5; 10 bases agree with TRBD2. J gave up 4 bases and V 5 bases, and 10 bases lay outside the gene matches. This CDR3 is 16 amino acids long. The germline gives CDR1 LNHNV, CDR2 YYDKDF (reference sequence). The CDR3: CATSPRLAGTRETQYF. CDR3 coding DNA: TGTGCCACCAGCCCCCGACTAGCGGGCACGAGAGAGACCCAGTACTTC.

The chain joins TRBV5-1 to TRBJ2-7; 11 positions match TRBD2. Trimming at V came to 4 bases and at J to 2 bases, leaving 11 bases not matched to a gene. The CDR3 spans 17 residues. Germline assignment: CDR1 SGHRS and CDR2 YFSETQ. The CDR3 bases are TGCGCCAGCAGCCGCGGGACTAGCGGTGCCCAACCCTACGAGCAGTACTTC. It yields the protein CASSRGTSGAQPYEQYF.

The chain has TRBV18 and TRBJ1-3; 7 nucleotides match TRBD1. V trimming: 5 bases; J trimming: 4 bases; junction bases outside the gene matches: 5. The CDR3 spans 14 residues. CDR1 is KGHSH and CDR2 is LQKENI in the germline V gene. For the CDR3, the DNA is TGTGCCAGCTCAACTACGGACAGGGGAAACACCATATATTTT. This translates into CASSTTDRGNTIYF.

The chain is built from TRBV6-2 or TRBV6-3 and TRBJ1-1; D is unresolved. Germline assignment: CDR1 MNHEY and CDR2 SVGEGT. This CDR3 has 15 amino acids. V lost 4 bases to trimming and J lost 0 bases, with 12 bases between them. The CDR3 DNA is TGTGCCAGCAGTTCAGGTGGTAACATGAACACTGAAGCTTTCTTT. Encoded protein: CASSSGGNMNTEAFF.

The rearrangement uses TRBV4-3 and TRBJ2-7; 10 bases are shared with TRBD2. Germline lookup yields CDR1 LGHNA and CDR2 YSLEER. The CDR3 covers 17 residues. Trimming removed 4 bases from V and 4 bases from J; junction bases left unmatched: 13. CDR3 loop: CASSPSLASGRPYEQYF. The CDR3 DNA reads as TGCGCCAGCAGCCCTTCACTCGCTAGCGGGAGACCTTACGAGCAGTACTTC.

This chain joins TRBV19 and TRBJ2-7; the D gene is possibly TRBD2 (7 bases). The CDR3 loop spans 16 amino acids. The V gene's germline CDR1 is LNHDA and CDR2 SQIVND (reference sequence). V gave up 6 bases and J gave up 6 bases, with 24 bases separating them. CDR3 DNA sequence: TGTGCCAGTAGCCTTAGACCGGTACAGGGAGGGGTCGAGCAGTACTTC. Encoded protein: CASSLRPVQGGVEQYF.

The rearrangement joins TRBV19 to TRBJ2-2; 8 positions agree with TRBD2. The trim removed 5 bases at V and 0 bases at J, leaving 5 bases unmatched. Per germline, CDR1 LNHDA and CDR2 SQIVND (reference sequence). There are 16 residues in the CDR3. This CDR3 is CASSAIAGTNTGELFF. In DNA form, the CDR3 reads TGTGCCAGTAGTGCCATAGCGGGAACGAACACCGGGGAGCTGTTTTTT.

The rearrangement uses TRBV13 and TRBJ1-6; 8 nucleotides line up with TRBD1. The length of the CDR3 is 20 residues. The trim removed 5 bases at V and 1 base at J, leaving 16 bases unmatched. Germline V gene sequence: CDR1 PRHDT, CDR2 FYEKMQ (reference sequence). CDR3 DNA: TGTGCCAGCAGCCGAACGCAGGACAGGGAACGGTGGTCCTATAATTCACCCCTCCACTTT. It translates to CASSRTQDRERWSYNSPLHF.

This rearrangement joins TRBV4-3 to TRBJ2-7, with 7 nucleotides matching TRBD1. V gave up 0 bases and J gave up 0 bases; unmatched junction bases: 11. The CDR3 totals 18 residues. The germline CDR1 and CDR2 sequences are LGHNA and YSLEER. CDR3 in DNA: TGCGCCAGCAGCCAAGATGGAAGGGGGCCACTCAGCTCCTACGAGCAGTACTTC. Its protein is CASSQDGRGPLSSYEQYF.

V gene TRBV10-3 combines with J gene TRBJ2-1; 7 bases agree with TRBD2. J lost 12 bases, V lost 3 bases, and 5 bases had no gene match. Germline CDR1 reads ENHRY; CDR2 reads SYGVKD. This CDR3 spans 12 amino acids. CDR3 residues: CAISEGGSSQFF. The CDR3 DNA reads TGTGCCATCAGTGAAGGCGGGAGTTCGCAGTTCTTC.

The sample holds one count of this clone. The chain couples TRBV7-2 to TRBJ1-2, with 7 positions matching TRBD1. Germline V CDR1 and CDR2: SGHTA, FQGNSA. The V segment lost 4 bases and the J segment 2 bases; nucleotides outside the gene matches: 7. The CDR3 consists of 15 residues. The CDR3 loop reads CASSSRQGLNYGYTF. In DNA form, the CDR3 reads TGTGCCAGCAGCTCGAGACAGGGTTTAAACTATGGCTACACCTTC.

The chain links TRBV11-3 to TRBJ2-5, with 7 bases identical to TRBD2. The CDR3 is made up of 17 amino acids. V was pared by 1 base and J by 0 bases, with 8 bases of the junction left unmatched. In germline, CDR1 is SGHNT, CDR2 YENEEA. The CDR3 is CASSLVLLAEYQETQYF. CDR3 sequence (DNA): TGTGCCAGCAGCTTAGTCCTTCTAGCGGAGTACCAAGAGACCCAGTACTTC.

The rearrangement joins TRBV7-9 to TRBJ2-5; 9 nucleotides match TRBD1. The germline CDR1 and CDR2 sequences are SEHNR and FQNEAQ (reference sequence). The length of the CDR3 is 14 residues. V lost 4 bases and J lost 5; bases outside the gene matches: 5. DNA for the CDR3: TGTGCCAGCAGCTCGGACAGGGGCCAGGAGACCCAGTACTTC. Translating gives CASSSDRGQETQYF.